There are many counts of the clone carrying this T cell receptor (beta chain). This entry belongs to a study of early T cells in non-severe SARS-CoV-2 infection. TCRdb reprocessed the 5' RACE reads with MiXCR, giving one entry per CDR3 protein. The repertoire holds some 34,000 distinct CDR3 sequences, with approximately 10% as singletons. The CDR3 contains 16 residues. Germline lookup yields CDR1 LNHDA and CDR2 SQIVND (reference sequence). The junction had 8 bases not matched to a gene; V was cut back by 3 bases and J by 2 bases. The material sequenced was whole blood. This TCR was recovered from an adult who was a healthcare worker with PCR-confirmed SARS-CoV-2 infection or an uninfected control (not recorded which). The chain links TRBV19 to TRBJ2-3; 7 nucleotides align to TRBD1. The CDR3 DNA reads TGTGCCAGTAGTATCCCGTCAGGGGGTAACACAGATACGCAGTATTTT. Its translation: CASSIPSGGNTDTQYF.